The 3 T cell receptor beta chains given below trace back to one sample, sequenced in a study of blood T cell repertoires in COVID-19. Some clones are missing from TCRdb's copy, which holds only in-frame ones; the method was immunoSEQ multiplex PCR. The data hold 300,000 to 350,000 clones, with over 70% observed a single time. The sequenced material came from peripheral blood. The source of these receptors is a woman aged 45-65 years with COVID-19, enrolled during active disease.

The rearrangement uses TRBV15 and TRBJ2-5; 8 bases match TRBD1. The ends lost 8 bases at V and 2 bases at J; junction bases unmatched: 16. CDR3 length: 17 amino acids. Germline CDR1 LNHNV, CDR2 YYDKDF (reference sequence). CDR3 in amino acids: CATARGQGAETQETQYF. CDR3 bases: TGTGCCACCGCGAGGGGTCAGGGGGCAGAAACACAAGAGACCCAGTACTTC.

The CDR3 reads CASMGTSGRAIDTQYF. In nucleotides, the CDR3 is TGTGCCAGCATGGGGACTAGCGGGAGGGCCATAGATACGCAGTATTTT. The chain has TRBV19 and TRBJ2-3, with 16 bases aligning to TRBD2. The CDR3 is 16 amino acids. Losses at the gene ends were 9 bases for V and 5 bases for J; bases not matched to a gene: 8. The germline V gene encodes CDR1 LNHDA and CDR2 SQIVND (reference sequence).

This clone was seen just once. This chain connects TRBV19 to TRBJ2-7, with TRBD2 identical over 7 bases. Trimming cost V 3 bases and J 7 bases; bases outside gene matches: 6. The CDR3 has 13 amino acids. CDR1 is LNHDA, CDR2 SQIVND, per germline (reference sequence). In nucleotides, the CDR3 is TGTGCCAGTAGTATCCAGGGAGGGAGGGAGCAGTACTTC. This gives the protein CASSIQGGREQYF.